This passage covers 15 T cell receptor beta chains from one sample sequenced in a study of response to subunit inactivated influenza vaccine. TCRdb independently ran MiXCR on the RT-PCR reads; one entry per CDR3 protein. The sample has approximately 490,000 distinct CDR3 sequences, about 7.2% seen once. Here the sequenced sample was PBMCs from blood, taken less than 30 months after vaccination. These receptors all come from a man in his fifties or sixties who received an inactivated influenza vaccine.

Points on this clonotype: One junction end disagrees with the germline gene, perhaps due to a read error. V and J are TRBV7-7 and TRBJ2-7, with D perhaps given as TRBD1 or TRBD2 (5 bases each). The length of the CDR3 is 13 residues. The germline gives CDR1 SSHAT, CDR2 FNYEAQ (reference sequence). CDR3 bases: TGTGCTAGCAGCTTAGCGTGGGGGAGCGAGCAGTACTTC. Translated: CASSLAWGSEQYF.

This clonotype was observed a few times. The chain joins TRBV6-1 to TRBJ1-2; 11 bases match TRBD1. The CDR3 totals 14 residues. The germline CDR1 and CDR2 sequences are MNHNS and SASEGT. Losses at the gene ends were 7 bases for V and 3 bases for J; bases not matched to a gene: 4. DNA of the CDR3: TGTGCCAGCACTCGGGACAGGGGGGACTATGGCTACACCTTC. Translated: CASTRDRGDYGYTF.

This clonotype was detected only a few times. The V and J genes are TRBV28 and TRBJ1-2; 8 nucleotides line up with TRBD1. Unmatched junction bases numbered 7, after V lost 5 bases and J lost 2 bases. This CDR3 has 15 amino acids. CDR1 is MDHEN, CDR2 SYDVKM, per germline. The CDR3 sequence: CASSPYWDRNYGYTF. CDR3 coding DNA: TGTGCCAGCAGTCCATACTGGGACAGGAACTATGGCTACACCTTC.

The rearrangement links TRBV3-1 to TRBJ2-1; D remains ambiguous. The CDR3 has 16 residues. Germline V gives CDR1 LGHDT, CDR2 YNNKEL (reference sequence). V was shortened by 5 bases and J by 0 bases, with 14 bases between the two germline ends. The chain's CDR3 is CASSYAGRSSYNEQFF. The CDR3 nucleotides are TGTGCCAGCAGCTACGCAGGTCGGAGCTCCTACAATGAGCAGTTCTTC.

This clonotype was seen a handful of times. V gene TRBV29-1 combines with J gene TRBJ2-4; 8 bases are shared with TRBD2. The CDR3 is made up of 15 amino acids. CDR1 is SQVTM, CDR2 ANQGSEA, per germline. J lost 6 bases, V lost 6 bases, and 13 bases had no gene match. The CDR3 region is CSVAEGPGGRNIQYF. Here the CDR3 DNA reads TGCAGCGTCGCAGAAGGGCCGGGGGGGAGAAACATTCAGTACTTC. Combining the CDR3 with reference TRBV29-1 and TRBJ2-4 gives the whole variable domain SAVISQKPSRDICQRGTSLTIQCQVDSQVTMMFWYRQQPGQSLTLIATANQGSEATYESGFVIDKFPISRPNLTFSTLTVSNMSPEDSSIYLCSVAEGPGGRNIQYFGAGTRLSVL.

The chain joins TRBV20-1 to TRBJ2-1; TRBD1 or TRBD2 may be the D gene (5 bases each). CDR1 and CDR2 from the germline V gene are DFQATT and SNEGSKA (reference sequence). The V gene lost 8 bases and the J gene lost 8 bases, with 16 bases spanning the gap. CDR3 length: 12 residues. The CDR3 reads CSPNLGEYEQFF. CDR3 nucleotides: TGCAGTCCCAATCTAGGGGAGTATGAGCAGTTCTTC.

Ten or more counts support this clonotype. The J gene is TRBJ2-5, the V gene TRBV27; tentatively, D is TRBD2 (6 bases). CDR3 length: 14 amino acids. V was cut by 4 bases and J by 7 bases, with 16 bases left in between. Germline V lookup: CDR1 MNHEY, CDR2 SMNVEV (reference sequence). CDR3 residues: CASSSLSLGGTQYF. The CDR3, as DNA: TGTGCCAGCAGTTCTTTATCCTTGGGGGGGACCCAGTACTTC.

In this sample, this clonotype turned up a few times. The chain is built from TRBV6-1 and TRBJ2-1, with a possible D match to TRBD2 (6 bases). V was clipped by 6 bases and J by 8 bases, with 14 bases between them. CDR1 MNHNS and CDR2 SASEGT come from the germline V gene. The CDR3 spans 13 residues. DNA for the CDR3: TGTGCCAGCAGAGCCCGGGGGTCACATGAGCAGTTCTTC. It specifies CASRARGSHEQFF.

This clonotype was seen more than once but under ten times. The chain links TRBV20-1 to TRBJ1-1; possibly TRBD1 for D (6 bases). Germline CDR1 reads DFQATT; CDR2 reads SNEGSKA (reference sequence). Deletions cut 3 bases from V and 1 base from J, with 15 bases between. CDR3 length: 15 amino acids. The CDR3 DNA reads as TGCAGTGCTAGGTATTATGGACAGCCGAACACTGAAGCTTTCTTT. It yields the protein CSARYYGQPNTEAFF.

This clonotype was detected only a few times. DNA of the CDR3: TGCGCCAGCAGCTTGCCCGCGGTCTATCTCACTGGAAACACCATATATTTT. It codes for CASSLPAVYLTGNTIYF. V gene TRBV5-1 combines with J gene TRBJ1-3; D unclear. Germline V lookup: CDR1 SGHRS, CDR2 YFSETQ. CDR3 length: 17 amino acids. V was pared by 1 base and J by 2 bases, with 16 bases between.

This clonotype was seen more than once but under ten times. V usage is TRBV7-8 and J usage is TRBJ2-1, with D perhaps being TRBD1 or TRBD2 (5 bases each). Between the trimmed V and J ends, which lost 8 bases and 8 bases, there was a span of 22 bases. Germline V gene sequence: CDR1 SGHVS, CDR2 FQNEAQ. This CDR3 has 15 residues. CDR3 bases: TGTGCCAGCCGTCCCACTAGGGAAATGGGGGATGAGCAGTTCTTC. This codes for CASRPTREMGDEQFF.

The gene calls are TRBV4-1 and TRBJ2-3; 10 nucleotides line up with TRBD2. Looked up from germline, CDR1 is MGHRA and CDR2 is YSYEKL. The CDR3 consists of 17 residues. The V segment lost 0 bases and the J segment 2 bases; nucleotides outside the gene matches: 5. The CDR3 sequence is CASSQEGTSAYTDTQYF. DNA for the CDR3: TGCGCCAGCAGCCAAGAAGGGACTAGCGCGTACACAGATACGCAGTATTTT.

CDR3 region: CASSVLGRGGVGKEKLFF. The CDR3 region has the DNA TGTGCCAGCAGTGTTCTCGGAAGGGGGGGAGTAGGAAAAGAAAAACTGTTTTTT. The chain joins TRBV2 to TRBJ1-4; a possible D gene is TRBD1 (6 bases). V was cut by 4 bases and J by 8 bases, with 26 bases left in between. The CDR3 length is 18 residues. CDR1 is SNHLY and CDR2 is FYNNEI in the germline V gene.

This clonotype was picked up a small number of times. The chain links TRBV7-2 to TRBJ2-2; TRBD2 aligns across 7 bases. The length of the CDR3 is 15 residues. CDR1 SGHTA and CDR2 FQGNSA come from the germline V gene. Trimming at V came to 7 bases and at J to 5 bases, leaving 10 bases not matched to a gene. The CDR3 bases are TGTGCCAGCACCTATACAGCGGGAAGGACCGGGGAGCTGTTTTTT. Translation: CASTYTAGRTGELFF.

This clonotype was counted between two and nine times. The gene calls are TRBV28 and TRBJ2-3; TRBD2 aligns across 7 bases. The CDR3 is made up of 15 amino acids. Germline-derived CDR1 and CDR2 are MDHEN and SYDVKM. The J segment lost 1 base and the V segment lost 4 bases, leaving 5 bases of the junction unmatched. CDR3 sequence reads: CASSSGTIRTDTQYF. CDR3 nucleotide sequence: TGTGCCAGCAGTTCAGGGACTATCCGCACAGATACGCAGTATTTT.